The source of this T cell receptor (beta chain) is a study of CD8 T cells in ankylosing spondylitis. Using its own MiXCR run on the 5' RACE reads, TCRdb lists one record per CDR3 protein. The sample lists over 600,000 distinct CDR3 sequences; over 15% were seen once. Study conclusions and caveats: What appeared characteristic of ankylosing spondylitis blood was a TCR beta motif of eight highly homologous variants.

This clonotype was seen a few times. Its antigen is not identified. J lost 7 bases, V lost 4 bases, and 12 bases had no gene match. The CDR3 extends over 15 amino acids. Germline assignment: CDR1 SQVTM and CDR2 ANQGSEA. This chain links TRBV29-1 with TRBJ2-1, with 8 bases fitting TRBD2. Sequences were obtained from blood, either unsorted or a sorted T cell fraction (not recorded which). The receptor comes from a male donor with ankylosing spondylitis. CDR3 nucleotide sequence: TGCAGCGTTGTGGAAGTCCGGACTAGCCTGAATGAGCAGTTCTTC. Its protein is CSVVEVRTSLNEQFF.